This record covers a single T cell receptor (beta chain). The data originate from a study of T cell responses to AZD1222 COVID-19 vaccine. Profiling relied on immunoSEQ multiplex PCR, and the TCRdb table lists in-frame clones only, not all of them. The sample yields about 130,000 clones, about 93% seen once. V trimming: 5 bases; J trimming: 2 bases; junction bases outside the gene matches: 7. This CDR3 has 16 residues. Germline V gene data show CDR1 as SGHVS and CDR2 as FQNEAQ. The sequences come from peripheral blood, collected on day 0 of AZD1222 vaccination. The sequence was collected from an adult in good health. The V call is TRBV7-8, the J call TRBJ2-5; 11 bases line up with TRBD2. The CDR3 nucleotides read TGTGCCAGCAGCCCCCCGGGACTAGCGGCTCAAGAGACCCAGTACTTC. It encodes CASSPPGLAAQETQYF.